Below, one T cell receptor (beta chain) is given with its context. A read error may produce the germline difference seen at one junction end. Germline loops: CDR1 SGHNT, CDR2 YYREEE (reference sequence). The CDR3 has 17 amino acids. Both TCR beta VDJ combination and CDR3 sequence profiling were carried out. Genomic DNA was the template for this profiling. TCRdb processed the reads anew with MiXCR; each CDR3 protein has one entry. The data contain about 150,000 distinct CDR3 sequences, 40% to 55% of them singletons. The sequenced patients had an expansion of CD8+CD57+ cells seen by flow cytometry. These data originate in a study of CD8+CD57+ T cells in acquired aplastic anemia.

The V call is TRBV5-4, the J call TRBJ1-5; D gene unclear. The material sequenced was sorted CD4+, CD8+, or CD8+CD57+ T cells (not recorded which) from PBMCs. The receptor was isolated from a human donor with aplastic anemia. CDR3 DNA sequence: TGTGCCAGCAGCTTGATGAGGTCCCCCTTTAGCAGTCAGCCCCAGCATTTT. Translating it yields CASSLMRSPFSSQPQHF.